These 5 T cell receptor beta chains share one sample of origin, sequenced in a study of blood T cell repertoires in COVID-19. TCRdb's table, derived via immunoSEQ multiplex PCR, lists solely in-frame clones and lacks some. The profile shows about 150,000 clones, 83% of them singletons. Sequenced: peripheral blood. The source is an elderly woman with acute or convalescent COVID-19.

This clone was detected a few times. The rearrangement uses TRBV18 and TRBJ2-7, with a possible D match to TRBD1 (5 bases). Germline lookup yields CDR1 KGHSH and CDR2 LQKENI. Trimming cost V 6 bases and J 7 bases, with 22 bases left between them. The CDR3 totals 15 residues. The CDR3 nucleotides are TGTGCCAGCTCCCTCAAGGTGGACATTTGGAGTGAGCAGTACTTC. As protein: CASSLKVDIWSEQYF.

Points on this clone: One end of the junction varies from germline; a read error may be responsible. The chain joins TRBV5-8 to TRBJ2-7, with 8 bases fitting TRBD2. The CDR3 spans 14 residues. Looked up from germline, CDR1 is SGHTS and CDR2 is YDEGEE. The CDR3 DNA sequence: TGTGCCAGCAGCCGTCCAACAACCGGGAGGGCCTCTAACTTC. This gives the protein CASSRPTTGRASNF. Looking up the rest from reference TRBV5-8 and TRBJ2-7 gives the full variable domain: EAGVTQSPTHLIKTRGQQATLRCSPISGHTSVYWYQQALGLGLQFLLWYDEGEERNRGNFPPRFSGRQFPNYSSELNVNALELEDSALYLCASSRPTTGRASNFGPGTRLTVT.

The chain has TRBV5-1 and TRBJ2-3, with D perhaps matching TRBD2 (6 bases). From germline, CDR1 is SGHRS and CDR2 YFSETQ. The CDR3 spans 14 residues. V lost 2 bases to trimming and J lost 6 bases, with 13 bases between them. CDR3 in DNA: TGCGCCAGCAGCTTTTTAAGCCTAGCGGATACGCAGTATTTT. Translation: CASSFLSLADTQYF.

V is TRBV6-2 or TRBV6-3 and J is TRBJ2-3; TRBD2 matches 9 bases. The CDR3 covers 15 residues. V gave up 4 bases and J gave up 4 bases; unmatched junction bases: 6. Per germline, CDR1 MNHEY and CDR2 SVGEGT. CDR3 nucleotides: TGTGCCAGCAGTTTCCTTAGCGGGAGTGCAGATACGCAGTATTTT. Translation gives CASSFLSGSADTQYF.

The CDR3 DNA reads as TGTGCCAGCAGAAGCAAGGAAGACAGGCGTAGCACAGATACGCAGTATTTT. As protein: CASRSKEDRRSTDTQYF. This sequence joins TRBV6-4 and TRBJ2-3, with a tentative D call TRBD1 (6 bases). Germline assignment: CDR1 MRHNA and CDR2 SNTAGT. The CDR3 is made up of 17 amino acids. V was trimmed by 6 bases and J by 0 bases, leaving 19 bases between them.